This entry lists 18 T cell receptor beta chains sequenced from one sample in a study of regulatory T cells in long-lasting Graves disease. TCR beta libraries were built with iRepertoire HTBI primers and Arm-PCR of CDR3 regions. TCRdb analysed the multiplex PCR reads with MiXCR anew, one entry per CDR3 protein. Found here are 350,000 to 500,000 distinct CDR3 sequences, roughly a fifth of them singletons; the top ten hold around 15%. Noted time point: persistent/refractory GD, antithyroid drugs over 5 years with positive TRAb. Construction of the TCR library relied on RNA isolated from PBMCs. Sequenced here: peripheral blood mononuclear cells (PBMCs), sampled when the disease was refractory, from a patient treated with antithyroid drugs. The origin of the receptors is a female donor with Graves disease.

A remark on this clonotype: A read error may be the cause here, since a much bigger clone is one base away. The V gene is TRBV29-1, the J gene TRBJ2-7, with 8 bases identical to TRBD1. CDR3 length equals 13 residues. Per germline, CDR1 SQVTM and CDR2 ANQGSEA. CDR3 protein: CSVGLAGGYERYF. For the CDR3, the DNA is TGCAGCGTTGGGTTGGCAGGGGGCTACGAGCGGTACTTC.

J is TRBJ2-1 and V is TRBV12-3 or TRBV12-4, with 10 bases lining up with TRBD1. This CDR3 contains 16 residues. V was clipped by 6 bases and J by 0 bases; unmatched bases: 5. Here the CDR3 reads CASRGQGVNSYNEQFF. In DNA form, the CDR3 reads TGTGCCAGCAGAGGACAGGGGGTGAACTCCTACAATGAGCAGTTCTTC.

This clonotype was observed at least ten times. The chain couples TRBV20-1 to TRBJ2-2, with 7 bases matching TRBD1. This CDR3 contains 14 residues. The V gene's germline CDR1 is DFQATT and CDR2 SNEGSKA (reference sequence). The V and J ends lost 6 bases and 6 bases, in that order; junction bases with no gene match: 10. The chain's CDR3 is CSAKGQITAGELFF. CDR3 nucleotide sequence: TGCAGTGCAAAGGGACAGATCACGGCCGGGGAGCTGTTTTTT.

The J gene is TRBJ2-1, the V gene TRBV28, with 10 bases fitting TRBD2. V was pared by 5 bases and J by 5 bases, with 9 bases of the junction left unmatched. Per the germline V gene, CDR1 is MDHEN and CDR2 is SYDVKM. The CDR3 has 16 amino acids. The CDR3 loop is CASSDLAGALDNEQFF. The CDR3 DNA follows: TGTGCCAGCAGTGATCTAGCGGGAGCTTTGGACAATGAGCAGTTCTTC. Complete variable domain (other parts from reference TRBV28 and TRBJ2-1): DVKVTQSSRYLVKRTGEKVFLECVQDMDHENMFWYRQDPGLGLRLIYFSYDVKMKEKGDIPEGYSVSREKKERFSLILESASTNQTSMYLCASSDLAGALDNEQFFGPGTRLTVL.

This clonotype has a count of ten or more. The CDR3 sequence: CASSLYTGDYGYTF. In DNA, the CDR3 is TGTGCCAGCAGTTTATACACGGGCGACTATGGCTACACCTTC. The chain uses TRBV28 and TRBJ1-2; the D is unclear. Germline CDR1 reads MDHEN; CDR2 reads SYDVKM. V shed 1 base and J shed 3 bases, with 9 bases lying between them. This CDR3 region has 14 residues.

With respect to this clonotype: Just one base apart from a much larger clone, this may be a read error. The chain combines TRBV6-1 with TRBJ2-2; TRBD2 agrees at 8 bases. The CDR3 runs 14 residues. The V gene end was trimmed by 7 bases and the J gene end by 2 bases; junction bases not matched to a gene: 3. The V gene's germline CDR1 is MNHNS and CDR2 SASEGT. As DNA, the CDR3 is TGTGCCAGCATGATAGCGGGAAACACCGGGGAGCTGTTTTTT. Its protein product is CASMIAGNTGELFF.

This clonotype was recorded a few times. This chain uses TRBV27 with TRBJ2-2; D may be TRBD1 (6 bases). Germline V gives CDR1 MNHEY, CDR2 SMNVEV (reference sequence). V dropped 3 bases and J dropped 0 bases, with 17 bases sitting between them. This CDR3 comprises 18 residues. The CDR3, as DNA: TGTGCCAGCAGTTTTTTGGGTCCGACAGGTTCGAACACCGGGGAGCTGTTTTTT. It translates to CASSFLGPTGSNTGELFF.

This clonotype has at least ten counts. The J gene is TRBJ2-4, the V gene TRBV7-2, with D possibly TRBD1 on 5 matching bases. The CDR3 runs to 13 residues. The V end lost 5 bases, the J end lost 0 bases, and 5 bases lay between the germline ends. Germline-derived CDR1 and CDR2 are SGHTA and FQGNSA. CDR3 sequence (DNA): TGTGCCAGCAGCACAGGAGCCAAAAACATTCAGTACTTC. Protein product: CASSTGAKNIQYF.

This clonotype has more than one count but fewer than ten. The chain employs TRBV28 and TRBJ2-6; D assignment may be TRBD1 or TRBD2 (5 bases each). Germline V gene data show CDR1 as MDHEN and CDR2 as SYDVKM. This CDR3 is built from 15 residues. V gave up 8 bases and J gave up 2 bases, with 13 bases separating them. CDR3 sequence (DNA): TGTGCCAGCCAGCTTGTGGGGGCTGGGGCCAACGTCCTGACTTTC. Translation gives CASQLVGAGANVLTF.

CDR3 DNA sequence: TGCGCCAGTAAACTGGGAGTGACTAATTCACCCCTCCACTTT. Its translation is CASKLGVTNSPLHF. This rearrangement joins TRBV5-1 to TRBJ1-6; D not resolved. This CDR3 region has 14 residues. Trimming stripped 8 bases from V and 6 bases from J, with 15 bases between. Germline V CDR1 and CDR2: SGHRS, YFSETQ.

There are many counts of this clonotype. The gene calls are TRBV11-2 and TRBJ2-1; a possible D gene is TRBD2 (6 bases). Trimming took off 1 base at V and 4 bases at J, with 11 bases between the two ends. CDR3 length: 15 amino acids. Germline V gene sequence: CDR1 SGHAT, CDR2 FQNNGV. In DNA form, the CDR3 reads TGTGCCAGCAGCTTAGGGGCGGGGATATACAATGAGCAGTTCTTC. Amino acid sequence: CASSLGAGIYNEQFF.

This clonotype has only a few counts. The V call is TRBV10-3, the J call TRBJ2-7; no clear D. The CDR3 sequence is 12 residues long. The germline CDR1 and CDR2 sequences are ENHRY and SYGVKD. The ends were cut back, 4 bases at V and 10 bases at J, with 14 bases in the middle. CDR3 in amino acids: CAISGSGPEQYF. The CDR3 nucleotides are TGTGCCATCAGTGGTAGTGGGCCCGAACAGTACTTC.

The chain has TRBV20-1 and TRBJ2-7; no clear D gene. CDR1 and CDR2 (germline): DFQATT, SNEGSKA (reference sequence). Trimming removed 6 bases from V and 2 bases from J, with 20 bases in between. The CDR3 length is 15 residues. CDR3 loop: CSAPWTSRGTYEQYF. Written as DNA, the CDR3 is TGCAGTGCACCCTGGACCTCGCGAGGCACCTACGAGCAGTACTTC.

This clonotype came up many times. The V gene is TRBV2, the J gene TRBJ1-5; a possible D gene is TRBD1 (5 bases). V lost 5 bases to trimming and J lost 3 bases, with 14 bases between them. The CDR3 is 15 residues long. Germline V gene sequence: CDR1 SNHLY, CDR2 FYNNEI. The CDR3 is CASSLRTPNNQPQHF. CDR3 DNA: TGTGCCAGCAGTTTGCGGACACCTAACAATCAGCCCCAGCATTTT.

This clonotype has a handful of counts. CDR3: CASSPGASGRTETQYF. CDR3 in DNA: TGTGCCAGCAGCCCGGGGGCTAGCGGGAGGACGGAGACCCAGTACTTC. The gene calls are TRBV7-3 and TRBJ2-5; TRBD2 matches at 11 bases. This CDR3 is 16 amino acids long. V lost 5 bases, J lost 5 bases, and 10 bases stayed unmatched. The germline gives CDR1 SGHTA, CDR2 FQGTGA.

In its sample, this clonotype was seen a few times. The chain combines TRBV20-1 with TRBJ2-2; 10 bases are a match to TRBD2. Germline CDR1 reads DFQATT; CDR2 reads SNEGSKA (reference sequence). Losses at the gene ends were 0 bases for V and 7 bases for J; bases not matched to a gene: 11. CDR3 size: 17 residues. The CDR3 DNA reads as TGCAGTGCTAGAGACCGCCTCACTAGCGGGGACTTCGGGGAGCTGTTTTTT. As protein: CSARDRLTSGDFGELFF.

Points on this clonotype: A much larger clone lies a single base off, so this may be a read error. The chain combines TRBV12-3 or TRBV12-4 with TRBJ1-5; D is perhaps TRBD1 (5 bases). The CDR3 runs to 14 residues. Deletions cut 6 bases from V and 6 bases from J, with 15 bases between. The CDR3 sequence is CASSPGRAVQPQHF. The DNA for the CDR3 is TGTGCCAGCAGCCCGGGACGCGCGGTTCAGCCCCAGCATTTT.

This clonotype has only a few counts. V gene TRBV9 combines with J gene TRBJ2-5; either TRBD1 or TRBD2 may supply D (7 bases each). The V and J ends lost 3 bases and 5 bases respectively, with 23 bases between them. The CDR3 spans 17 residues. Germline loops: CDR1 SGDLS, CDR2 YYNGEE. CDR3 DNA sequence: TGTGCCAGCAGCGCAGGACAGGTCCAAGCGGGGTGGGAGACCCAGTACTTC. It encodes CASSAGQVQAGWETQYF.